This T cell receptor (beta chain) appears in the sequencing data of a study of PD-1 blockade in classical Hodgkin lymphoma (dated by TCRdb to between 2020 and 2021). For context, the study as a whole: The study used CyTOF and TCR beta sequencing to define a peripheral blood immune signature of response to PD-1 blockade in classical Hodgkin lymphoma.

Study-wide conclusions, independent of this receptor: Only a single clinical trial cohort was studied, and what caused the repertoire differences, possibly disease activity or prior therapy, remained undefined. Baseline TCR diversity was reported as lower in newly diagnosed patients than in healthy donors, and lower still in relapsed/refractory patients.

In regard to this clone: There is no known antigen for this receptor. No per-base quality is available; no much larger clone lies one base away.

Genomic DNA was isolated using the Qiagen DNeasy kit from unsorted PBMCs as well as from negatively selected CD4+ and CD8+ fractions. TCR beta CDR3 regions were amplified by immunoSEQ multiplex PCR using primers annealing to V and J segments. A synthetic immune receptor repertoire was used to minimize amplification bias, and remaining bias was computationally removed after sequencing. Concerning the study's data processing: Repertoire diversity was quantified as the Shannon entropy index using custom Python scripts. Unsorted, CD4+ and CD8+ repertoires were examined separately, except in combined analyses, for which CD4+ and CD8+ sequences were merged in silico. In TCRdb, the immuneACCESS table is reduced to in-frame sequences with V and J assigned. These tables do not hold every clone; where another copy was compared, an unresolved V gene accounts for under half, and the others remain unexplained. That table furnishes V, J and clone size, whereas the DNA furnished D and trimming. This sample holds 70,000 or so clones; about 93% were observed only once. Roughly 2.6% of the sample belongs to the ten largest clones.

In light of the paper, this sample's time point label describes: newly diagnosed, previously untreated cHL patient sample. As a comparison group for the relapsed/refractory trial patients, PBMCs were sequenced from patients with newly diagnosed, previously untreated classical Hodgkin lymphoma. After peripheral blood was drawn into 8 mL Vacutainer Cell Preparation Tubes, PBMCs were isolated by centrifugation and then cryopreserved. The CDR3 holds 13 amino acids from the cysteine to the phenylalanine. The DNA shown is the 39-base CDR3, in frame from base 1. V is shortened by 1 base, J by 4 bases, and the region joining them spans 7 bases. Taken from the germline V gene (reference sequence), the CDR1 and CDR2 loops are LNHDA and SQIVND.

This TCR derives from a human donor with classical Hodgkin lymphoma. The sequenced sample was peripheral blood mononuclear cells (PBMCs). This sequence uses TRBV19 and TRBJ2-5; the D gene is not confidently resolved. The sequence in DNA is TGTGCCAGTAGTATAGCGTGGGGAGAGACCCAGTACTTC. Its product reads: CASSIAWGETQYF.